These 25 T cell receptor beta chains share one sample of origin, sequenced in a study of T-cell memory formation after mild COVID-19. Each CDR3 protein is one row after TCRdb ran MiXCR on the 5' RACE reads. This sample has nearly 110,000 distinct CDR3 sequences; over 15% occur once, and the top ten carry more than 25%. Input material: PBMCs or a T cell subset sorted from them (not recorded which). The receptors were sampled from an adult woman who had mild COVID-19 (a few samples of this study predate the infection). Cell type and time point are not known.

This clonotype was counted many times. J is TRBJ2-7 and V is TRBV5-1; 9 bases are a match to TRBD2. The V and J ends lost 4 bases and 0 bases, in that order; junction bases with no gene match: 5. Germline V gives CDR1 SGHRS, CDR2 YFSETQ. The CDR3 is made up of 15 amino acids. The CDR3 DNA follows: TGCGCCAGCAGCCCCGGGACTAGCAGCTCCTACGAGCAGTACTTC. It translates to CASSPGTSSSYEQYF.

The chain couples TRBV10-3 to TRBJ1-2; TRBD1 aligns across 8 bases. The CDR3 loop spans 16 amino acids. Trimming took 3 bases from V and 3 from J; bases not matched to a gene: 9. The germline V gene has CDR1 ENHRY and CDR2 SYGVKD. CDR3 bases: TGTGCCATCAGTGATTGGGGACAGGCCGGGGACTATGGCTACACCTTC. Translating it yields CAISDWGQAGDYGYTF.

The rearrangement links TRBV7-9 to TRBJ2-7; D is possibly TRBD2 (6 bases). Germline V CDR1 and CDR2: SEHNR, FQNEAQ (reference sequence). V was clipped by 5 bases and J by 3 bases, with 14 bases between them. The CDR3 loop spans 14 amino acids. The DNA of the CDR3 is TGTGCCAGCAGCGGAGGGACTGGAGACTACGAGCAGTACTTC. Translated: CASSGGTGDYEQYF.

The CDR3 spells CASGSTEQDEQFF. The CDR3 DNA follows: TGTGCCAGCGGGTCAACTGAACAGGATGAGCAGTTCTTC. The chain is built from TRBV6-4 and TRBJ2-1, with a possible D match to TRBD1 (5 bases). V dropped 8 bases and J dropped 8 bases, with 16 bases sitting between them. The CDR3 runs to 13 residues. The germline CDR1 and CDR2 sequences are MRHNA and SNTAGT.

A few counts support this clonotype. The chain employs TRBV29-1 and TRBJ2-7; TRBD2 aligns across 14 bases. The junction had 4 bases not matched to a gene; V was cut back by 0 bases and J by 3 bases. Germline-derived CDR1 and CDR2 are SQVTM and ANQGSEA. The CDR3 contains 16 residues. CDR3 sequence (DNA): TGCAGCGTTGAAGAAGGGACTAGCGGGAGTGACTACGAGCAGTACTTC. Translated, it gives CSVEEGTSGSDYEQYF.

The rearrangement uses TRBV7-9 and TRBJ2-3, with 12 bases lining up with TRBD2. CDR3 length equals 17 residues. V gave up 4 bases and J gave up 0 bases; unmatched junction bases: 5. Germline CDR1 and CDR2: SEHNR and FQNEAQ (reference sequence). This CDR3 is CASSSETSGGSTDTQYF. The CDR3 DNA reads TGTGCCAGCAGCTCTGAGACTAGCGGGGGAAGCACAGATACGCAGTATTTT. Together with reference TRBV7-9 and TRBJ2-3, the CDR3 gives the full variable domain: DTGVSQNPRHKITKRGQNVTFRCDPISEHNRLYWYRQTLGQGPEFLTYFQNEAQLEKSRLLSDRFSAERPKGSFSTLEIQRTEQGDSAMYLCASSSETSGGSTDTQYFGPGTRLTVL.

A few counts support this clonotype. This chain links TRBV24-1 with TRBJ2-1; unclear D gene. This CDR3 has 15 residues. Germline CDR1 is KGHDR and CDR2 is SFDVKD. V was cut by 4 bases and J by 1 base, with 10 bases left in between. The CDR3: CATSDGSGSYNEQFF. The CDR3 coding sequence is TGTGCCACCAGTGACGGTAGTGGGTCCTACAATGAGCAGTTCTTC.

The chain couples TRBV6-5 to TRBJ1-2; 9 bases align to TRBD1. Germline trimming cut 2 bases from V and 4 bases from J; bases unmatched to any gene: 8. CDR3 length equals 16 residues. CDR1 is MNHEY and CDR2 is SVGAGI in the germline V gene. The CDR3 DNA follows: TGTGCCAGCAGTTACGCTACAGGGGGCACGGTCTATGGCTACACCTTC. It encodes CASSYATGGTVYGYTF.

The table lists this clonotype with a few counts. The chain couples TRBV9 to TRBJ1-6; 7 bases agree with TRBD1. CDR1 SGDLS and CDR2 YYNGEE come from the germline V gene. The V and J ends lost 1 base and 2 bases, in that order; junction bases with no gene match: 3. CDR3 length: 16 amino acids. The CDR3 region has the DNA TGTGCCAGCAGCGTAACAGGGACAGCCTATAATTCACCCCTCCACTTT. Translated, it gives CASSVTGTAYNSPLHF.

The chain links TRBV12-3 or TRBV12-4 to TRBJ1-2, with a possible D match to TRBD1 (5 bases). V was trimmed by 3 bases and J by 8 bases, leaving 16 bases between them. The CDR3 sequence is 14 residues long. The CDR3 DNA reads as TGTGCCAGCAGTTTCGAGGGACCGCACCGGGGCTACACCTTC. Protein product: CASSFEGPHRGYTF.

The rearrangement uses TRBV6-2 or TRBV6-3 and TRBJ1-1, with a weak D call TRBD1 (5 bases). CDR3 length equals 10 residues. Germline loops: CDR1 MNHEY, CDR2 SVGEGT. Trimming shortened V by 9 bases and J by 11 bases, and 13 bases separated the two germline ends. CDR3 in amino acids: CARSQGSAFF. The DNA of the CDR3 is TGTGCCAGAAGCCAGGGTTCGGCTTTCTTT.

This clonotype was seen a few times. CDR3 DNA sequence: TGCAGTGCTAGATCCCGACTAGCGGGTTCGGGCGCGGAAATCAACATTCAGTACTTC. Amino acid sequence: CSARSRLAGSGAEINIQYF. The chain uses TRBV20-1 and TRBJ2-4; 10 bases are a match to TRBD2. The CDR3 consists of 19 residues. V was pared by 2 bases and J by 7 bases, with 20 bases of the junction left unmatched. Germline V CDR1 and CDR2: DFQATT, SNEGSKA (reference sequence).

In this sample, this clonotype turned up a few times. This rearrangement joins TRBV7-8 to TRBJ2-7; D tentatively fits TRBD1 or TRBD2 (5 bases each). Germline V CDR1 and CDR2: SGHVS, FQNEAQ. With 6 bases removed from V and 4 bases from J, the gap between germline ends came to 16 bases. CDR3 length: 14 residues. The DNA of the CDR3 is TGTGCCAGCAGTATGGGACGGGGCTTTTACGAGCAGTACTTC. Translating it yields CASSMGRGFYEQYF.

V gene TRBV7-6 combines with J gene TRBJ1-4; D uncertain. In germline, CDR1 is SGHVS, CDR2 FNYEAQ. Trimming took 4 bases from V and 5 from J, leaving 17 bases between them. This CDR3 region has 16 residues. CDR3 loop: CASSSPGGLGNEKLFF. The CDR3 DNA reads TGTGCCAGCAGCTCCCCCGGCGGGTTAGGAAATGAAAAACTGTTTTTT.

The table lists this clonotype with many counts. The chain couples TRBV11-2 to TRBJ2-1, with 10 positions matching TRBD1. CDR1 is SGHAT and CDR2 is FQNNGV in the germline V gene. CDR3 length: 16 residues. V was clipped by 5 bases and J by 3 bases; unmatched bases: 7. The CDR3 region is CASSLGTGVFYNEQFF. CDR3 nucleotide sequence: TGTGCCAGCAGCCTGGGGACAGGGGTCTTCTACAATGAGCAGTTCTTC.

This clonotype was observed a few times. The chain uses TRBV9 and TRBJ2-5; D uncertain. V was cut by 2 bases and J by 1 base, with 15 bases left in between. CDR3 length equals 16 residues. CDR1 is SGDLS, CDR2 YYNGEE, per germline. The CDR3 bases are TGTGCCAGCAGCGTGGAAGGTTCTAGTTTCCAAGAGACCCAGTACTTC. As protein: CASSVEGSSFQETQYF.

This clonotype was recorded a few times. CDR3 nucleotide sequence: TGTGCCAGCGGTAACGGACCTGAAGCTTTCTTT. It yields the protein CASGNGPEAFF. The chain couples TRBV7-9 to TRBJ1-1; D is ambiguous. Deletions cut 8 bases from V and 6 bases from J, with 10 bases between. This CDR3 spans 11 amino acids. The germline CDR1 and CDR2 sequences are SEHNR and FQNEAQ (reference sequence).

This clonotype was seen more than once but under ten times. This chain uses TRBV19 with TRBJ2-7; a possible D gene is TRBD1 (6 bases). The CDR3 consists of 13 residues. Trimming cost V 6 bases and J 2 bases, with 11 bases left between them. Germline CDR1 reads LNHDA; CDR2 reads SQIVND (reference sequence). The CDR3 region is CASSAGVTYEQYF. In nucleotides, the CDR3 is TGTGCCAGTAGCGCAGGGGTGACCTACGAGCAGTACTTC.

This clonotype was found a few times. The chain is built from TRBV13 and TRBJ2-7, with 8 bases matching TRBD2. V lost 5 bases, J lost 6 bases, and 12 bases stayed unmatched. Germline CDR1 is PRHDT and CDR2 is FYEKMQ (reference sequence). The CDR3 runs 15 residues. The CDR3 region has the DNA TGTGCCAGCAGCGGCGAAAGCGGGGGTCGTGCCGAGCAGTACTTC. Translation gives CASSGESGGRAEQYF.

The genes are TRBV30 and TRBJ2-1; TRBD2 matches 10 bases. V was clipped by 5 bases and J by 4 bases; unmatched bases: 2. The CDR3 runs to 13 residues. Germline loops: CDR1 GTSNPN, CDR2 SVGIG (reference sequence). CDR3 sequence: CAWVAGGYNEQFF. The CDR3 DNA reads as TGTGCCTGGGTAGCGGGAGGATACAATGAGCAGTTCTTC.

The CDR3 is CASSVKLAGVYEQYF. The CDR3 nucleotides are TGTGCCAGCAGTGTTAAACTAGCGGGGGTATACGAGCAGTACTTC. The J gene is TRBJ2-7, the V gene TRBV2, with 11 bases aligning to TRBD2. V lost 4 bases and J lost 4; bases outside the gene matches: 6. This CDR3 has 15 residues. Germline lookup yields CDR1 SNHLY and CDR2 FYNNEI.

V usage is TRBV7-2 and J usage is TRBJ2-7, with unresolved D. CDR3 length: 16 residues. Deletions cut 5 bases from V and 3 bases from J, with 20 bases between. Germline V gene sequence: CDR1 SGHTA, CDR2 FQGNSA. In nucleotides, the CDR3 is TGTGCCAGCAGCCCACTTTCTCTGGCTGGGGTCTACGAGCAGTACTTC. As protein: CASSPLSLAGVYEQYF.

The CDR3: CASSPWTSDYYEQYF. CDR3 nucleotides: TGTGCCAGCAGCCCCTGGACTAGCGATTACTACGAGCAGTACTTC. V is TRBV11-2 and J is TRBJ2-7, with 9 bases that match TRBD2. The CDR3 extends over 15 amino acids. The V and J ends lost 5 bases and 3 bases, in that order; junction bases with no gene match: 8. Germline V lookup: CDR1 SGHAT, CDR2 FQNNGV. Full variable domain (missing parts from reference TRBV11-2 and TRBJ2-7): EAGVAQSPRYKIIEKRQSVAFWCNPISGHATLYWYQQILGQGPKLLIQFQNNGVVDDSQLPKDRFSAERLKGVDSTLKIQPAKLEDSAVYLCASSPWTSDYYEQYFGPGTRLTVT.

At least ten counts were recorded for this clonotype. The rearrangement uses TRBV20-1 and TRBJ2-5, with D perhaps assigned TRBD1 or TRBD2 (5 bases each). The V gene's germline CDR1 is DFQATT and CDR2 SNEGSKA (reference sequence). This CDR3 has 13 residues. Trimming left V 6 bases short and J 0 bases short, with 11 bases between. CDR3: CSAGDPNQETQYF. As DNA, the CDR3 is TGCAGTGCGGGGGACCCTAACCAAGAGACCCAGTACTTC.

V gene TRBV27 combines with J gene TRBJ1-2; D gene ambiguous. V was clipped by 7 bases and J by 5 bases, with 11 bases between them. The CDR3 runs to 12 residues. The V gene's germline CDR1 is MNHEY and CDR2 SMNVEV (reference sequence). In DNA form, the CDR3 reads TGTGCCAGCACCTCTACCGGTTATGGCTACACCTTC. Residues: CASTSTGYGYTF.